Listed here are 30 T cell receptor beta chains from one sample, sequenced in a study of blood T cell repertoires in COVID-19. The data were produced by immunoSEQ multiplex PCR, yet TCRdb's version contains in-frame clones alone and is incomplete. The table shows about 68,000 clones, with roughly 89% occurring only once. Sequenced material: peripheral blood. The receptors originated from a man aged 25 to 45 with acute or convalescent COVID-19.

This clone has just a few counts. CDR3 nucleotides: TGTGCTAGTCTCAAGGGGGGGGACGAGCAGTACTTC. Protein product: CASLKGGDEQYF. The V and J genes are TRBV12-5 and TRBJ2-7, with D possibly TRBD2 on 7 matching bases. Germline lookup yields CDR1 LGHNT and CDR2 FRNRAP. The V gene lost 8 bases and the J gene lost 5 bases, with 13 bases spanning the gap. The CDR3 loop spans 12 amino acids.

The rearrangement joins TRBV7-3 to TRBJ2-2; TRBD1 matches 9 bases. J was trimmed by 7 bases and V by 5 bases; bases with no gene match: 14. Germline V gene data show CDR1 as SGHTA and CDR2 as FQGTGA. There are 17 residues in the CDR3. CDR3 sequence: CASSARRDRDWGGELFF. As DNA, the CDR3 is TGTGCCAGCAGCGCCCGCCGGGACAGGGACTGGGGCGGGGAGCTGTTTTTT. Based on the CDR3 plus reference TRBV7-3 and TRBJ2-2, the full variable domain is GAGVSQTPSNKVTEKGKYVELRCDPISGHTALYWYRQSLGQGPEFLIYFQGTGAADDSGLPNDRFFAVRPEGSVSTLKIQRTERGDSAVYLCASSARRDRDWGGELFFGEGSRLTVL.

V gene TRBV5-1 combines with J gene TRBJ2-3; the match to TRBD2 covers 7 bases. This CDR3 spans 16 amino acids. After removal of 4 bases from V and 2 bases from J, the junction contained 10 bases not matched to a gene. Germline CDR1 reads SGHRS; CDR2 reads YFSETQ. The CDR3 DNA reads as TGCGCCAGCAGCGCTGGCGGGAGAGTCGACACAGATACGCAGTATTTT. It yields the protein CASSAGGRVDTDTQYF.

The rearrangement joins TRBV7-9 to TRBJ1-1; D ambiguous. Germline V lookup: CDR1 SEHNR, CDR2 FQNEAQ (reference sequence). V lost 5 bases and J lost 5, with 12 bases in between. There are 13 residues in the CDR3. CDR3 in amino acids: CASSHLTGTEAFF. Written as DNA, the CDR3 is TGTGCCAGCAGCCACCTAACGGGGACTGAAGCTTTCTTT.

The J gene is TRBJ1-2, the V gene TRBV3-1 (or the pseudogene TRBV3-2); D may be TRBD1 (6 bases). The CDR3 covers 15 residues. CDR1 and CDR2 from the germline V gene are LGHDT and YNNKEL (reference sequence). Trimming took 4 bases from V and 5 from J, leaving 17 bases between them. CDR3 amino acids: CASSLRQTQGYGYTF. For the CDR3, the DNA is TGTGCCAGCAGCCTAAGGCAGACCCAGGGGTATGGCTACACCTTC.

The genes are TRBV28 and TRBJ1-1; weak D call: TRBD1 (6 bases). The germline gives CDR1 MDHEN, CDR2 SYDVKM. CDR3 length: 13 residues. V was cut by 6 bases and J by 2 bases, with 10 bases left in between. DNA for the CDR3: TGTGCCAGCAGCGGACAGCGTAACACTGAAGCTTTCTTT. The encoded protein is CASSGQRNTEAFF.

This rearrangement joins TRBV9 to TRBJ2-1; 12 positions agree with TRBD2. This CDR3 is 14 amino acids long. Looked up from germline, CDR1 is SGDLS and CDR2 is YYNGEE. Trimming at V came to 4 bases and at J to 8 bases, leaving 4 bases not matched to a gene. As DNA, the CDR3 is TGTGCCAGCAGCTCTAGCGGGAGGGCCGATGAGCAGTTCTTC. It translates to CASSSSGRADEQFF.

The CDR3 sequence: CASSDDRDTEAFF. The CDR3 region has the DNA TGTGCCAGCAGCGACGACAGGGACACTGAAGCTTTCTTT. The chain combines TRBV7-2 with TRBJ1-1, with 7 bases that match TRBD1. The CDR3 consists of 13 residues. The germline V gene has CDR1 SGHTA and CDR2 FQGNSA. With 5 bases clipped from V and 3 bases from J, the junction kept 3 bases outside the gene matches.

Turning to this clone: Germline is not matched at one junction end, which may reflect a read error. The rearrangement joins TRBV27 to TRBJ2-1, with D perhaps matching TRBD1 (5 bases). Germline-derived CDR1 and CDR2 are MNHEY and SMNVEV (reference sequence). The CDR3 totals 14 residues. The DNA for the CDR3 is TGTGCCGGCAGTTTAACCAGGGCCTACAATGAGCAGTTCTTC. This gives the protein CAGSLTRAYNEQFF.

The gene calls are TRBV28 and TRBJ2-3, with D perhaps matching TRBD1 (5 bases). The CDR3 consists of 12 residues. Germline assignment: CDR1 MDHEN and CDR2 SYDVKM. Between the trimmed V and J ends, which lost 4 bases and 5 bases, there was a span of 7 bases. CDR3 in DNA: TGTGCCAGCAGTTCAGGGTTAGATACGCAGTATTTT. Translating it yields CASSSGLDTQYF.

The chain is built from TRBV7-9 and TRBJ2-4; 7 nucleotides match TRBD1. This CDR3 is built from 18 residues. The trim removed 5 bases at V and 0 bases at J, leaving 13 bases unmatched. Germline V gene data show CDR1 as SEHNR and CDR2 as FQNEAQ (reference sequence). The CDR3 loop reads CASSPNSWTGLAKNIQYF. CDR3 DNA sequence: TGTGCCAGCAGCCCAAACTCCTGGACAGGACTAGCCAAAAACATTCAGTACTTC. Full variable domain (missing parts from reference TRBV7-9 and TRBJ2-4): DTGVSQNPRHKITKRGQNVTFRCDPISEHNRLYWYRQTLGQGPEFLTYFQNEAQLEKSRLLSDRFSAERPKGSFSTLEIQRTEQGDSAMYLCASSPNSWTGLAKNIQYFGAGTRLSVL.

The chain is built from TRBV5-5 and TRBJ2-4; 7 positions match TRBD2. J lost 4 bases, V lost 5 bases, and 18 bases had no gene match. The germline gives CDR1 SGHKS, CDR2 YYEKEE (reference sequence). CDR3 size: 18 residues. The CDR3: CASRPPAGETLIKNIQYF. Written as DNA, the CDR3 is TGTGCCAGCAGACCACCGGCGGGGGAAACCTTAATAAAAAACATTCAGTACTTC.

The chain couples TRBV11-2 to TRBJ2-7; TRBD2 matches at 13 bases. The germline CDR1 and CDR2 sequences are SGHAT and FQNNGV. CDR3 length equals 16 residues. Unmatched junction bases numbered 9, after V lost 6 bases and J lost 4 bases. The CDR3 coding sequence is TGTGCCAGCAGTTATGACGGACTAGCGGGAGTATACGAGCAGTACTTC. Translated, it gives CASSYDGLAGVYEQYF.

About this clone: Because the CDR3's place on the DNA is in doubt, the DNA is left out and the CDR3 is given as listed by TCRdb. The chain links TRBV5-4 to TRBJ2-5; the table gives TRBD2 as D, unverified against the DNA. 16 amino acids form the CDR3, both terminal residues included. Germline values: CDR1 SGHNT, CDR2 YYREEE (reference sequence). Here the CDR3 reads CASSLGTLDILETQYF.

The rearrangement joins TRBV6-5 to TRBJ2-7; 8 nucleotides align to TRBD2. CDR3 size: 15 residues. Germline V CDR1 and CDR2: MNHEY, SVGAGI. The V and J ends lost 4 bases and 2 bases, in that order; junction bases with no gene match: 7. The CDR3 nucleotides are TGTGCCAGCAGTTTACTAGCGGTACTACCCTACGAGCAGTACTTC. This translates into CASSLLAVLPYEQYF.

The CDR3 sequence is CASSVDGTSGAEQFF. The CDR3 nucleotides read TGTGCCAGCAGCGTAGATGGGACTAGCGGGGCCGAGCAGTTCTTC. The rearrangement links TRBV9 to TRBJ2-1; 13 positions match TRBD2. V shed 0 bases, J shed 10 bases, and the junction held 4 bases outside the gene matches. From germline, CDR1 is SGDLS and CDR2 YYNGEE. The CDR3 runs to 15 residues.

The chain couples TRBV5-1 to TRBJ2-1, with a possible D match to TRBD1 (5 bases). CDR3 length equals 14 residues. V gave up 6 bases and J gave up 1 base, with 11 bases separating them. Germline V gene data show CDR1 as SGHRS and CDR2 as YFSETQ. CDR3 sequence (DNA): TGCGCCAGCACCGACAGATTATCCTACAATGAGCAGTTCTTC. Its translation is CASTDRLSYNEQFF.

This rearrangement joins TRBV25-1 to TRBJ1-5; D perhaps matches TRBD1 (5 bases). CDR3 length equals 15 residues. V was clipped by 3 bases and J by 5 bases, with 14 bases between them. From germline, CDR1 is MGHDK and CDR2 SYGVNS. This CDR3 reads CASSEAGRVDQPQHF. The CDR3 bases are TGTGCCAGCAGTGAGGCAGGGAGGGTAGATCAGCCCCAGCATTTT.

The chain uses TRBV7-3 and TRBJ2-6; D uncertain. The CDR3 has 13 amino acids. V was shortened by 5 bases and J by 4 bases, with 6 bases between the two germline ends. CDR1 SGHTA and CDR2 FQGTGA come from the germline V gene. CDR3 region: CASSPVGANVLTF. In DNA form, the CDR3 reads TGTGCCAGCAGCCCAGTCGGGGCCAACGTCCTGACTTTC.

This clone was detected once. V and J are TRBV7-8 and TRBJ2-7; 10 nucleotides align to TRBD1. CDR1 and CDR2 from the germline V gene are SGHVS and FQNEAQ. The J segment lost 4 bases and the V segment lost 2 bases, leaving 8 bases of the junction unmatched. This CDR3 spans 16 amino acids. The chain's CDR3 is CASSLLQTGGLYEQYF. CDR3 nucleotide sequence: TGTGCCAGCAGCTTACTGCAGACAGGGGGCCTTTACGAGCAGTACTTC.

This chain uses TRBV28 with TRBJ2-7, with D possibly TRBD1 on 6 matching bases. Germline CDR1 MDHEN, CDR2 SYDVKM. Deletions cut 3 bases from V and 0 bases from J, with 12 bases between. This CDR3 region has 15 residues. The CDR3 sequence is CASSLSRDTSYEQYF. The CDR3 nucleotides are TGTGCCAGCAGTTTGAGCAGGGACACCTCCTACGAGCAGTACTTC.

This clone was counted once. The chain employs TRBV7-2 and TRBJ1-5; D unclear. Germline V gene sequence: CDR1 SGHTA, CDR2 FQGNSA. This CDR3 has 15 amino acids. Trimming took off 1 base at V and 2 bases at J, with 9 bases between the two ends. CDR3 DNA: TGTGCCAGCAGCTTAGGATCAGTGGGCAATCAGCCCCAGCATTTT. Its protein product is CASSLGSVGNQPQHF.

The chain combines TRBV7-3 with TRBJ2-1, with 8 bases identical to TRBD2. Germline V gene lookup returns CDR1 SGHTA and CDR2 FQGTGA. The CDR3 is 15 amino acids. V dropped 2 bases and J dropped 7; count of bases not matched to a gene: 7. The DNA for the CDR3 is TGTGCCAGCAGCTTAGGAGTAGCGGGATCTAATGAGCAGTTCTTC. Translated: CASSLGVAGSNEQFF.

The chain recombines TRBV28 with TRBJ1-2; perhaps TRBD1 as D (6 bases). Germline-derived CDR1 and CDR2 are MDHEN and SYDVKM. This CDR3 is 15 amino acids long. V lost 5 bases and J 1 base, leaving 14 bases between the germline ends. The CDR3 is CASSPSTGVNYGYTF. CDR3 DNA sequence: TGTGCCAGCAGTCCATCGACAGGAGTTAACTATGGCTACACCTTC.

In the case of this clone: Other DNA sequences in this specimen translate into the identical CDR3. V and J are TRBV11-2 and TRBJ2-1, with D uncertain. Germline CDR1 SGHAT, CDR2 FQNNGV. The CDR3 contains 15 residues. Between the trimmed V and J ends, which lost 0 bases and 0 bases, there was a span of 6 bases. For the CDR3, the DNA is TGTGCCAGCAGCTTAGATCTTAGCTCCTACAATGAGCAGTTCTTC. It is translated as CASSLDLSSYNEQFF.

The V gene is TRBV6-5, the J gene TRBJ1-1; 8 bases fit TRBD1. The CDR3 is 13 residues long. The germline gives CDR1 MNHEY, CDR2 SVGAGI. Trimming cost V 4 bases and J 5 bases; bases outside gene matches: 3. The CDR3 DNA is TGTGCCAGCAGTTCCAGGGGGCGGACTGAAGCTTTCTTT. Translation gives CASSSRGRTEAFF.

The gene calls are TRBV18 and TRBJ1-5; TRBD1 might be the D (6 bases). The CDR3 has 13 amino acids. The V gene lost 5 bases and the J gene lost 5 bases, with 10 bases spanning the gap. CDR1 and CDR2 (germline): KGHSH, LQKENI. CDR3 amino acids: CASSRGLDQPQHF. The CDR3 bases are TGTGCCAGCTCAAGGGGGTTGGATCAGCCCCAGCATTTT. Full variable domain (remainder filled in from reference TRBV18 and TRBJ1-5): NAGVMQNPRHLVRRRGQEARLRCSPMKGHSHVYWYRQLPEEGLKFMVYLQKENIIDESGMPKERFSAEFPKEGPSILRIQQVVRGDSAAYFCASSRGLDQPQHFGDGTRLSIL.

This chain joins TRBV27 and TRBJ2-7, with 7 positions matching TRBD2. The trim removed 3 bases at V and 2 bases at J, leaving 10 bases unmatched. Germline assignment: CDR1 MNHEY and CDR2 SMNVEV (reference sequence). The CDR3 spans 16 residues. This CDR3 reads CASSFSAGDLPYEQYF. The DNA of the CDR3 is TGTGCCAGCAGTTTCTCCGCGGGGGACCTACCCTACGAGCAGTACTTC.

This sequence joins TRBV7-9 and TRBJ2-7; 11 bases line up with TRBD2. The CDR3 contains 15 residues. V lost 6 bases, J lost 6 bases, and 10 bases stayed unmatched. Germline assignment: CDR1 SEHNR and CDR2 FQNEAQ (reference sequence). Here the CDR3 reads CASRFSGTSGSEQYF. In DNA form, the CDR3 reads TGTGCCAGCAGATTTTCCGGGACTAGCGGCAGCGAGCAGTACTTC.

This clone was recorded a few times. The V gene is TRBV6-5, the J gene TRBJ2-3; possible D gene TRBD1, 5 bases. Germline loops: CDR1 MNHEY, CDR2 SVGAGI. CDR3 length: 13 residues. The germline V and J ends were trimmed by 6 bases and 6 bases, with 13 bases remaining between them. CDR3 region: CASSPGFSDTQYF. CDR3 bases: TGTGCCAGCAGCCCAGGGTTTTCGGATACGCAGTATTTT.